Listed below are T cell receptor beta chains from one sample, sequenced in a study of blood T cell repertoires in COVID-19. Here immunoSEQ multiplex PCR was the method, and the copy in TCRdb shows in-frame clones only, minus some. The table lists 190,000 or so clones, roughly 90% of them singletons, with 2% to 2.5% in the top ten. The sequencing sample was made of PBMCs or T cells enriched from blood (not recorded which). These receptors all come from a woman aged 30 to 39 who had recovered from COVID-19. The CDR3 runs from the conserved cysteine through the conserved F or W. A D gene is named only where the DNA matches it firmly. Some rows mark clone size as missing; the rest say once, few, many or name a class of expanded clone.

>TRBD1|TRBJ1-6|once|TRBV7-9
CASSLGQGFYNSPLHF
TGTGCCAGCAGCTTAGGACAGGGCTTTTATAATTCACCCCTCCACTTT
>NA|TRBJ1-6|NA|TRBV7-2
CASSLAGRGNSPLHF
TGTGCCAGCAGCTTAGCGGGCAGGGGAAATTCACCCCTCCACTTT
>NA|TRBJ2-1|NA|TRBV11-3
CASSLDSGIGYNEQFF
TGTGCCAGCAGCTTGGATAGCGGAATAGGCTACAATGAGCAGTTCTTC
>TRBD1|TRBJ1-2|few|TRBV18
CASSPPGTGGHGYTF
TGTGCCAGCTCACCACCGGGGACAGGGGGTCATGGCTACACCTTC
>NA|TRBJ2-5|NA|TRBV3-1/TRBV3-2
CASSQGVEEETQYF
TGTGCCAGCAGCCAAGGTGTAGAAGAAGAGACCCAGTACTTC
>NA|TRBJ1-1|once|TRBV3-1/TRBV3-2
CASSLLGGWDTEAFF
TGTGCCAGCAGCCTACTCGGGGGTTGGGACACTGAAGCTTTCTTT
>TRBD1|TRBJ2-1|once|TRBV6-5
CASRATGGQFF
TGTGCCAGCAGGGCGACAGGGGGACAGTTCTTC
>NA|TRBJ1-1|NA|TRBV11-2
CASSLGGGAAFF
TGTGCCAGCAGCTTAGGAGGTGGGGCCGCTTTCTTT
>TRBD1|TRBJ1-2|NA|TRBV19
CASRGQTNYGYTF
TGTGCCAGTAGGGGACAGACCAACTATGGCTACACCTTC
>TRBD1|TRBJ1-2|NA|TRBV10-3
CAISEGDRGGYTF
TGTGCCATCAGTGAGGGGGACAGGGGTGGCTACACCTTC
>TRBD1|TRBJ2-2|NA|TRBV9
CASSVAGGQTGELFF
TGTGCCAGCAGCGTAGCAGGGGGTCAGACCGGGGAGCTGTTTTTT
>TRBD1|TRBJ1-2|NA|TRBV19
CATKGTGTEGYTF
TGTGCCACCAAAGGGACAGGGACGGAAGGCTACACCTTC
>NA|TRBJ1-2|NA|TRBV14
CASSADSNYGYTF
TGTGCCAGCAGCGCGGACAGCAACTATGGCTACACCTTC
>NA|TRBJ1-5|NA|TRBV6-1
CASSEVGQGVGNQPQHF
TGTGCCAGCAGTGAAGTGGGGCAGGGTGTGGGCAATCAGCCCCAGCATTTT
>TRBD2|TRBJ2-1|NA|TRBV27
CASSPNRGGRNNEQFF
TGTGCCAGCAGCCCGAATCGGGGGGGAAGGAACAATGAGCAGTTCTTC
>TRBD2|TRBJ2-5|NA|TRBV11-2
CASSLGGGARETQYF
TGTGCCAGCAGCTTAGGCGGGGGGGCGCGAGAGACCCAGTACTTC
>TRBD2|TRBJ2-7|NA|TRBV29-1
CSVGRREGLDEQYF
TGCAGCGTTGGAAGGCGGGAGGGCCTCGACGAGCAGTACTTC
>NA|TRBJ2-7|NA|TRBV12-3/TRBV12-4
CASSLGQIYEQYF
TGTGCCAGCAGTTTAGGGCAGATATACGAGCAGTACTTC
>TRBD1|TRBJ1-1|NA|TRBV30
CALGQGSAEAFF
TGTGCTCTCGGACAGGGGAGCGCTGAAGCTTTCTTT
>NA|TRBJ1-1|NA|TRBV19
CASSMGPDTEAFF
TGTGCCAGTAGTATGGGGCCGGACACTGAAGCTTTCTTT
>NA|TRBJ2-5|NA|TRBV20-1
CSASGGTGIGETQYF
TGCAGTGCTAGTGGCGGGACGGGCATTGGAGAGACCCAGTACTTC
>NA|TRBJ1-1|NA|TRBV7-9
CASSRLTGNTEAFF
TGTGCCAGCAGCCGACTGACAGGGAACACTGAAGCTTTCTTT
>TRBD2|TRBJ2-1|NA|TRBV7-3
CASSHLAGGYNEQFF
TGTGCCAGCAGCCATCTAGCGGGCGGCTACAATGAGCAGTTCTTC
>TRBD2|TRBJ2-5|NA|TRBV7-3
CASSPGGAAETQYF
TGTGCCAGCAGCCCCGGGGGGGCCGCGGAGACCCAGTACTTC
>NA|TRBJ1-1|once|TRBV29-1
CSALTGHNTEAFF
TGCAGCGCATTGACAGGTCATAACACTGAAGCTTTCTTT
>TRBD1|TRBJ2-7|NA|TRBV4-3
CASSQLPGQGIYEQYF
TGCGCCAGCAGCCAACTTCCGGGACAGGGAATCTACGAGCAGTACTTC
>NA|TRBJ1-2|NA|TRBV19
CASNTGGRGDGYTF
TGTGCCAGCAATACAGGAGGCAGGGGAGATGGCTACACCTTC
>TRBD2|TRBJ2-1|NA|TRBV7-9
CASSSGLAGGNEQFF
TGTGCCAGCAGCTCGGGACTAGCGGGGGGAAATGAGCAGTTCTTC
>NA|TRBJ1-4|NA|TRBV19
CASRIASTQYQGYNEKLFF
TGTGCCAGTAGAATAGCGAGTACCCAGTACCAGGGGTATAATGAAAAACTGTTTTTT
>NA|TRBJ1-1|NA|TRBV9
CASRPMNMNTEAFF
TGTGCCAGCAGACCGATGAACATGAACACTGAAGCTTTCTTT
>NA|TRBJ2-2|NA|TRBV21-1
CASSSRDRGRRSTGELFF
TGTGCCAGCAGCTCGCGGGACAGGGGGCGAAGGAGCACCGGGGAGCTGTTTTTT
>NA|TRBJ1-4|once|TRBV4-2
CASSQEAHERPRGEKLFF
TGTGCCAGCAGCCAAGAAGCACACGAGAGGCCTCGGGGGGAAAAACTGTTTTTT
>NA|TRBJ1-2|NA|TRBV30
CAWSKGQLYGYTF
TGTGCCTGGAGTAAGGGGCAGCTTTATGGCTACACCTTC
>NA|TRBJ1-1|once|TRBV7-2
CASSWGGKKGTEAFF
TGTGCCAGCAGCTGGGGAGGGAAGAAGGGCACTGAAGCTTTCTTT
>TRBD2|TRBJ2-3|few|TRBV11-2
CASSRMGGGTDTQYF
TGTGCCAGCAGCCGGATGGGGGGGGGCACAGATACGCAGTATTTT
>TRBD2|TRBJ2-3|NA|TRBV4-3
CASSFLAGGRADTQYF
TGCGCCAGCAGCTTTCTAGCGGGGGGGCGCGCAGATACGCAGTATTTT
>NA|TRBJ1-5|NA|TRBV10-3
CAISETVYSNQPQHF
TGTGCCATCAGCGAGACGGTCTATAGCAATCAGCCCCAGCATTTT